The 23 T cell receptor beta chains listed next were all sequenced from one sample in a study of Ad26.COV2.S vaccination and SARS-CoV-2 variants (dated by TCRdb to 2020 to 2022). Taken with the paper, the label for treatment or condition translates to: 15 to 20 received Ad26.COV2.S at low or high dose, single or two shots; several received placebo; per-sample allocation not given. Repertoires of vaccine and placebo recipients were sequenced from samples taken on day 63 after the first injection. Library method: the immunoSEQ multiplex PCR assay. In its TCRdb copy, this immuneACCESS table keeps in-frame sequences only and misses some clones. Where compared with another copy, unresolved V genes explain less than half of these, and the others have no known cause. The sample profile shows around 450,000 clones; about 91% of them were found once. Of the sample, 2.5% falls within the top ten clones. This specimen was peripheral blood, taken in a trial of Ad26.COV2.S vaccine versus placebo. The receptors were gathered from a person between 18 and 65 years old who received the Ad26.COV2.S COVID-19 vaccine or a placebo.

V is TRBV5-1 and J is TRBJ2-2; TRBD1 aligns across 8 bases. Trimming took 2 bases from V and 4 from J; bases not matched to a gene: 4. The CDR3 runs 15 residues. Germline CDR1 SGHRS, CDR2 YFSETQ. CDR3 loop: CASSLGDRTTGELFF. The DNA for the CDR3 is TGCGCCAGCAGCTTAGGGGACAGGACCACCGGGGAGCTGTTTTTT.

The chain carries TRBV9 and TRBJ1-4; D not resolved. Trimming stripped 4 bases from V and 7 bases from J, with 17 bases between. The CDR3 consists of 15 residues. CDR1 SGDLS and CDR2 YYNGEE come from the germline V gene. CDR3: CASSPAGGLVEKLFF. The CDR3 DNA sequence: TGTGCCAGCAGCCCCGCAGGAGGCTTGGTTGAAAAACTGTTTTTT.

The CDR3: CASSFRAGYEQYF. The CDR3 DNA follows: TGTGCCAGCAGCTTCAGGGCAGGCTACGAGCAGTACTTC. V usage is TRBV7-2 and J usage is TRBJ2-7; TRBD1 is a possible D gene (5 bases). This CDR3 contains 13 residues. The germline V and J ends were trimmed by 3 bases and 3 bases, with 9 bases remaining between them. The V gene's germline CDR1 is SGHTA and CDR2 FQGNSA. The variable domain in full, with the rest retrieved from reference TRBV7-2 and TRBJ2-7, is GAGVSQSPSNKVTEKGKDVELRCDPISGHTALYWYRQSLGQGLEFLIYFQGNSAPDKSGLPSDRFSAERTGGSVSTLTIQRTQQEDSAVYLCASSFRAGYEQYFGPGTRLTVT.

This chain links TRBV9 with TRBJ1-2; no reliable D call. Germline V lookup: CDR1 SGDLS, CDR2 YYNGEE. The CDR3 contains 15 residues. Trimming left V 3 bases short and J 8 bases short, with 20 bases between. The CDR3: CASSARLDRPVGYTF. DNA of the CDR3: TGTGCCAGCAGCGCAAGACTGGACCGCCCTGTGGGCTACACCTTC.

The chain joins TRBV11-3 to TRBJ2-1, with TRBD2 as a possible D gene (5 bases). This CDR3 region has 12 residues. V dropped 5 bases and J dropped 12 bases, with 14 bases sitting between them. Germline CDR1 is SGHNT and CDR2 is YENEEA. The CDR3 loop reads CASSPGLDMQFF. Written as DNA, the CDR3 is TGTGCCAGCAGCCCCGGACTGGATATGCAGTTCTTC. The full variable domain, its missing parts supplied by reference TRBV11-3 and TRBJ2-1, is EAGVVQSPRYKIIEKKQPVAFWCNPISGHNTLYWYLQNLGQGPELLIRYENEEAVDDSQLPKDRFSAERLKGVDSTLKIQPAELGDSAVYLCASSPGLDMQFFGPGTRLTVL.

The chain combines TRBV27 with TRBJ2-1, with TRBD2 matching 8 bases. Trimming took 2 bases from V and 8 from J; bases not matched to a gene: 8. The germline V gene has CDR1 MNHEY and CDR2 SMNVEV (reference sequence). The CDR3 totals 15 residues. CDR3 sequence reads: CASSLIAGKKDEQFF. The CDR3 nucleotides are TGTGCCAGCAGTTTAATAGCGGGGAAGAAGGATGAGCAGTTCTTC.

The chain employs TRBV2 and TRBJ2-7; tentative D call: TRBD1 (6 bases). Germline assignment: CDR1 SNHLY and CDR2 FYNNEI. The CDR3 runs 16 residues. V was pared by 6 bases and J by 0 bases, with 18 bases between. Here the CDR3 reads CASSPGGGRGSYEQYF. The CDR3 nucleotides read TGTGCCAGCAGCCCTGGGGGTGGCAGGGGCTCCTACGAGCAGTACTTC. Full variable domain (missing parts from reference TRBV2 and TRBJ2-7): EPEVTQTPSHQVTQMGQEVILRCVPISNHLYFYWYRQILGQKVEFLVSFYNNEISEKSEIFDDQFSVERPDGSNFTLKIRSTKLEDSAMYFCASSPGGGRGSYEQYFGPGTRLTVT.

The CDR3 is CASSFTSLISYNEQFF. The CDR3 region has the DNA TGTGCCAGCAGCTTTACTAGCCTGATTAGTTACAATGAGCAGTTCTTC. This sequence joins TRBV5-6 and TRBJ2-1; possibly TRBD2 for D (6 bases). Germline CDR1 SGHDT, CDR2 YYEEEE. This CDR3 comprises 16 residues. V lost 2 bases and J lost 4, with 16 bases in between.

V and J are TRBV12-3 or TRBV12-4 and TRBJ2-5; 7 nucleotides align to TRBD1. This CDR3 comprises 13 residues. J lost 2 bases, V lost 4 bases, and 1 base had no gene match. The CDR3 DNA reads TGTGCCAGCAGTTGGGGACAGCAAGAGACCCAGTACTTC. This encodes CASSWGQQETQYF.

The chain carries TRBV5-1 and TRBJ1-4; 11 nucleotides agree with TRBD1. Trimming took 0 bases from V and 10 from J; bases not matched to a gene: 5. Germline CDR1 SGHRS, CDR2 YFSETQ. The CDR3 is 15 residues long. CDR3 DNA: TGCGCCAGCAGCTTGGTCCCCGGGACAGGGGGAAAACTGTTTTTT. Translated: CASSLVPGTGGKLFF. Together with reference TRBV5-1 and TRBJ1-4, the CDR3 gives the full variable domain: KAGVTQTPRYLIKTRGQQVTLSCSPISGHRSVSWYQQTPGQGLQFLFEYFSETQRNKGNFPGRFSGRQFSNSRSEMNVSTLELGDSALYLCASSLVPGTGGKLFFGSGTQLSVL.

Here the CDR3 DNA reads TGTGCCAGCAGCCATGGATCATACTCCTACAATGAGCAGTTCTTC. It codes for CASSHGSYSYNEQFF. This rearrangement joins TRBV14 to TRBJ2-1; D remains ambiguous. CDR3 length: 15 residues. CDR1 is SGHDN, CDR2 FVKESK, per germline. Trimming removed 3 bases from V and 0 bases from J, with 9 bases in between.

The chain uses TRBV27 and TRBJ2-7, with 9 nucleotides matching TRBD1. This CDR3 region has 15 residues. CDR1 and CDR2 (germline): MNHEY, SMNVEV (reference sequence). The V segment lost 6 bases and the J segment 7 bases; nucleotides outside the gene matches: 13. The chain's CDR3 is CASRPLDRGWNEQYF. CDR3 bases: TGTGCCAGCAGACCGCTCGACAGGGGGTGGAATGAGCAGTACTTC.

This rearrangement joins TRBV19 to TRBJ2-7; TRBD1 matches 10 bases. The CDR3 is made up of 14 amino acids. Germline-derived CDR1 and CDR2 are LNHDA and SQIVND (reference sequence). V lost 6 bases and J lost 3; bases outside the gene matches: 5. CDR3 bases: TGTGCCAGTAGCTTGACAGGGGGCGGCTACGAGCAGTACTTC. This sequence encodes CASSLTGGGYEQYF.

The chain employs TRBV7-3 and TRBJ1-1; D remains ambiguous. The CDR3 spans 14 residues. The germline V gene encodes CDR1 SGHTA and CDR2 FQGTGA. V lost 1 base and J 3 bases, leaving 9 bases between the germline ends. CDR3 nucleotide sequence: TGTGCCAGCAGCTTAAGAGGGAGGGACACTGAAGCTTTCTTT. This translates into CASSLRGRDTEAFF. Drawing the rest from reference TRBV7-3 and TRBJ1-1, the complete variable domain is GAGVSQTPSNKVTEKGKYVELRCDPISGHTALYWYRQSLGQGPEFLIYFQGTGAADDSGLPNDRFFAVRPEGSVSTLKIQRTERGDSAVYLCASSLRGRDTEAFFGQGTRLTVV.

The CDR3 region has the DNA TGTGCCAGCAGCTATAGGACAGGGGTCGGGTTTGGTGAAGCTTTCTTT. Amino acid sequence: CASSYRTGVGFGEAFF. This chain connects TRBV7-2 to TRBJ1-1, with 9 bases fitting TRBD1. The germline V gene encodes CDR1 SGHTA and CDR2 FQGNSA. Trimming took 4 bases from V and 7 from J; bases not matched to a gene: 13. There are 16 residues in the CDR3.

V and J are TRBV2 and TRBJ1-2; TRBD1 might be the D (5 bases). The V and J ends lost 2 bases and 4 bases respectively, with 5 bases between them. Looked up from germline, CDR1 is SNHLY and CDR2 is FYNNEI. The CDR3 has 12 residues. Here the CDR3 reads CASSERGYGYTF. The CDR3 nucleotides are TGTGCCAGCAGTGAAAGGGGCTATGGCTACACCTTC.

This clone was seen a handful of times. The V gene is TRBV7-9, the J gene TRBJ2-3; 10 bases line up with TRBD2. V lost 4 bases to trimming and J lost 6 bases; unmatched junction nucleotides: 19. Germline CDR1 SEHNR, CDR2 FQNEAQ (reference sequence). The CDR3 extends over 19 amino acids. CDR3 nucleotides: TGTGCCAGCAGCTCCCGAATCTCTGCTAGCGGGGGACTTGGGGATACGCAGTATTTT. Translating gives CASSSRISASGGLGDTQYF. Drawing the rest from reference TRBV7-9 and TRBJ2-3, the complete variable domain is DTGVSQNPRHKITKRGQNVTFRCDPISEHNRLYWYRQTLGQGPEFLTYFQNEAQLEKSRLLSDRFSAERPKGSFSTLEIQRTEQGDSAMYLCASSSRISASGGLGDTQYFGPGTRLTVL.

This clone was counted once. This chain uses TRBV7-2 with TRBJ1-2; unclear D gene. The CDR3 is 15 residues long. Trimming took 1 base from V and 2 from J, leaving 11 bases between them. The V gene's germline CDR1 is SGHTA and CDR2 FQGNSA. Here the CDR3 DNA reads TGTGCCAGCAGCTTAGTTGTGGCGGAGAACTATGGCTACACCTTC. Protein: CASSLVVAENYGYTF.

The V gene is TRBV6-2 or TRBV6-3, the J gene TRBJ1-1; D perhaps matches TRBD1 (5 bases). This CDR3 contains 13 residues. Germline-derived CDR1 and CDR2 are MNHEY and SVGEGT. With 5 bases removed from V and 5 bases from J, the gap between germline ends came to 12 bases. This CDR3 is CASSPGGWTEAFF. DNA for the CDR3: TGTGCCAGCAGTCCCGGGGGGTGGACTGAAGCTTTCTTT.

V and J are TRBV25-1 and TRBJ2-5; TRBD1 matches at 11 bases. V dropped 4 bases and J dropped 0; count of bases not matched to a gene: 10. The CDR3 runs 18 residues. Looked up from germline, CDR1 is MGHDK and CDR2 is SYGVNS. The CDR3 protein is CASSARPGDRGYQETQYF. CDR3 coding DNA: TGTGCCAGCAGTGCCCGACCGGGGGACAGGGGGTACCAAGAGACCCAGTACTTC.

The rearrangement joins TRBV24-1 to TRBJ2-1; D ambiguous. Germline V gene data show CDR1 as KGHDR and CDR2 as SFDVKD. The CDR3 covers 13 residues. V lost 5 bases to trimming and J lost 6 bases, with 10 bases between them. CDR3 nucleotide sequence: TGTGCCACCAGTGGAATCGTGCCCAATGAGCAGTTCTTC. Protein sequence: CATSGIVPNEQFF.

The gene calls are TRBV5-1 and TRBJ2-1, with no clear D. Trimming pared 2 bases from V and 10 bases from J, leaving 13 bases between. In germline, CDR1 is SGHRS, CDR2 YFSETQ. CDR3 length equals 13 residues. CDR3 sequence: CASSFSGPREQFF. CDR3 nucleotides: TGCGCCAGCAGCTTCTCTGGGCCCCGGGAGCAGTTCTTC.

The chain joins TRBV5-1 to TRBJ2-2; D is possibly TRBD2 (6 bases). Germline V gene lookup returns CDR1 SGHRS and CDR2 YFSETQ. V was cut by 4 bases and J by 4 bases, with 17 bases left in between. This CDR3 is built from 16 residues. The CDR3 DNA sequence: TGCGCCAGCAGCGATGGGACCCAGGGAGGCACCGGGGAGCTGTTTTTT. Translating it yields CASSDGTQGGTGELFF.